This T cell receptor beta chain came from a study of beta chain features in type 1 diabetes. Findings and caveats of the study: Shorter TCRB CDR3s, moderately but significantly so, marked every one of the four CD4+ subsets in Type 1 diabetes patients. With patients and controls alike, PCR might favor shorter templates to an equal degree.

Investigators reverse transcribed all isolated RNA, so they sequenced expressed TCRB transcripts. Some clones are missing from TCRdb's copy, which holds only in-frame ones; the method was immunoSEQ multiplex PCR. This table holds more than 250,000 clones, 24% found once. Germline V lookup: CDR1 SGHRS, CDR2 YFSETQ. The CDR3 is 16 amino acids. V trimming: 6 bases; J trimming: 6 bases; junction bases outside the gene matches: 11. Comments on this clone: Its antigen is as yet unknown.

Input material: naive CD4+ T cells from blood. The chain couples TRBV5-1 to TRBJ2-1, with 11 bases lining up with TRBD2. The clonotype was recovered from a woman aged 30 to 39 with type 1 diabetes. The CDR3 DNA reads TGCGCCAGCACCAACACCCGACTAGCGGGGAGCAATGAGCAGTTCTTC. It yields the protein CASTNTRLAGSNEQFF.